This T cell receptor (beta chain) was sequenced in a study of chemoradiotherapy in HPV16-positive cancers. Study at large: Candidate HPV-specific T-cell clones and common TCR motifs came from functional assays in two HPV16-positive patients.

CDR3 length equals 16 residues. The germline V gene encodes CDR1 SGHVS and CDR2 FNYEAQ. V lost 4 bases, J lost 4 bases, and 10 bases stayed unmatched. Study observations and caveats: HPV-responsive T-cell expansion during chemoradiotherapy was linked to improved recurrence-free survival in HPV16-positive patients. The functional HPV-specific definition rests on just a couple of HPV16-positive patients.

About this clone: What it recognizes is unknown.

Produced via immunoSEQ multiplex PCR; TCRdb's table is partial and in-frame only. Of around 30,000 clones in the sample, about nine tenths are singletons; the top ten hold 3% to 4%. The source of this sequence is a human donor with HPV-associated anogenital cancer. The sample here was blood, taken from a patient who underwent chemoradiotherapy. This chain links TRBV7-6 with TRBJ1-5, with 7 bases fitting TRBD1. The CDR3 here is CASSSGVGTANQPQHF. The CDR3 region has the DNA TGTGCCAGCAGCTCAGGGGTCGGGACAGCTAATCAGCCCCAGCATTTT.